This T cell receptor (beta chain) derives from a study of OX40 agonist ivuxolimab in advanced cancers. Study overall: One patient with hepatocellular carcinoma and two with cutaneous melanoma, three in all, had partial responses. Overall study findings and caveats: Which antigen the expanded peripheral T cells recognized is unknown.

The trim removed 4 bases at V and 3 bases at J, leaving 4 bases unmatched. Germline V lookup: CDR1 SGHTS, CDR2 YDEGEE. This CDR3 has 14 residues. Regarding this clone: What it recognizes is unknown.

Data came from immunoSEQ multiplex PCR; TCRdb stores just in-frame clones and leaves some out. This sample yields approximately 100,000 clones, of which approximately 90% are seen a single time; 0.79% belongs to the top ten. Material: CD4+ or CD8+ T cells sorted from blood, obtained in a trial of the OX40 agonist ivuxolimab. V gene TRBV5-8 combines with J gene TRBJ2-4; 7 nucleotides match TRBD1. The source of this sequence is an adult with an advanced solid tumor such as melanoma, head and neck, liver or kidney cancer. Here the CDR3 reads CASSPDRVKNIQYF. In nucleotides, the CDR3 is TGTGCCAGCAGCCCCGACAGGGTCAAAAACATTCAGTACTTC.